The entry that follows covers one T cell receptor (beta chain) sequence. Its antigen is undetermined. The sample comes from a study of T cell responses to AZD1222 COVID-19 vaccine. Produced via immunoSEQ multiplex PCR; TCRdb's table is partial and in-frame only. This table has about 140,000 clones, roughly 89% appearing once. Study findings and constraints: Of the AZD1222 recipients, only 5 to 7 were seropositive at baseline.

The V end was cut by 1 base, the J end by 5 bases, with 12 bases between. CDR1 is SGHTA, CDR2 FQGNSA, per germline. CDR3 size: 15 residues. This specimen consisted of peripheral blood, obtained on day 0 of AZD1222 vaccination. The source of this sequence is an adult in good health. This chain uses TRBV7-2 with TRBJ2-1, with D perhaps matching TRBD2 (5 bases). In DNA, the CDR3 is TGTGCCAGCAGCTTAGGGCCGGGATGGAACAATGAGCAGTTCTTC. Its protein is CASSLGPGWNNEQFF.